This T cell receptor beta chain was sequenced during a study of identical twins. Comments on this clonotype: No antigen is known for it.

V lost 5 bases, J lost 1 base, and 8 bases lay in between. CDR3 size: 13 residues. CDR1 is DFQATT, CDR2 SNEGSKA, per germline (reference sequence). TCRdb re-derived calls from the 5' RACE reads in MiXCR, one entry per CDR3 protein. The table records roughly 490,000 distinct CDR3 sequences, more than 13% of them present only once. Every one of the donors was a healthy Caucasian. Whole-study results and caveats: Fewer insertions characterized abundant cord blood beta clonotypes, whereas memory repertoires showed none.

These records were also assigned to another study, of yellow fever vaccine responses in identical twins.

The sequence came from a woman between 18 and 29 years old in good health. Sequencing input: CD4+ T cells sorted from blood. This chain links TRBV20-1 with TRBJ1-4, with D tentatively TRBD1 (5 bases). This chain's CDR3 is CSALGGTNEKLFF. For the CDR3, the DNA is TGCAGTGCTCTCGGGGGAACTAATGAAAAACTGTTTTTT.